These T cell receptor beta chains were read from a single sample in a study of T cell responses to AZD1222 COVID-19 vaccine. Libraries were prepared by immunoSEQ multiplex PCR; TCRdb keeps only in-frame clonotypes and omits some of them. The profile shows roughly 120,000 clones, 80% to 90% of them singletons. The material sequenced was peripheral blood, taken on day 0 of AZD1222 vaccination. All receptors derive from an adult in good health. Both conserved end residues are trimmed from each CDR3. Rows give clone size only sometimes, using once, few, many, or a class for an expanded clone.

j_call cdr3_length clone_size v_call cdr3_aa
TRBJ2-6 12 NA TRBV29-1 SVAQQSGANVLT
TRBJ1-4 13 NA TRBV11-2 ASSLGGTTNEKLF
TRBJ1-5 15 NA TRBV19 ASSPRGQGTGNQPQH
TRBJ2-7 13 NA TRBV16 ASSPLAGDEDEQY
TRBJ2-7 9 NA TRBV20-1 SASQGNEQY
TRBJ1-3 13 NA TRBV28 ASFSGKRRGNTIY
TRBJ1-6 13 NA TRBV6-5 ASLGAAPNNSPLH
TRBJ1-2 10 once TRBV7-9 AIPRPESGYT
TRBJ2-1 15 NA TRBV11-2 ASSLGGVADSYNEQF
TRBJ2-3 14 NA TRBV9 ASSVGLQMSTDTQY
TRBJ2-2 15 few TRBV5-1 ASSPVGGPLGTGELF
TRBJ1-1 12 NA TRBV30 AWSVTGGSPEAF
TRBJ2-5 15 NA TRBV3-1/TRBV3-2 ASEPGFGARPQETQY
TRBJ1-5 11 once TRBV5-8 ASSRDSNQPQH